This is a list of T cell receptor beta chains from one sample in a study of identifying expanded T cells in peripheral blood. Clones were read by immunoSEQ multiplex PCR, and TCRdb kept only the in-frame ones, dropping some. The sample contains about 100,000 clones, 70% to 90% of which appear only once. Source material: blood. Every receptor here comes from a person aged 18-70 years in good health. Both conserved end residues are part of each CDR3. A D gene is named only where the DNA matches it firmly. Clone size is given for some rows only: seen once, a few or many times, or a class if the clone is expanded.

D gene	V gene	J gene	clone size	CDR3 DNA	CDR3 protein
TRBD1	TRBV28	TRBJ1-2	few	TGTGCCAGCAGCACAGGGGCCGCTAACTATGGCTACACCTTC	CASSTGAANYGYTF
TRBD2	TRBV5-4	TRBJ2-5	-	TGTGCCAGCAGCTTTCCGCCTAGCGGGGTCCCGGAGACCCAGTACTTC	CASSFPPSGVPETQYF
-	TRBV29-1	TRBJ2-7	-	TGCAGCGTTGAAGGCAGGGGTCCACCCTACGAGCAGTACTTC	CSVEGRGPPYEQYF
TRBD2	TRBV19	TRBJ2-1	-	TGTGCCAGTAGTTCCGGCGGGAGGGGTGGCTACAATGAGCAGTTCTTC	CASSSGGRGGYNEQFF
-	TRBV6-5	TRBJ1-1	-	TGTGCCAGCAGCCCAGGAAGGGGGACCGCTGAAGCTTTCTTT	CASSPGRGTAEAFF
-	TRBV18	TRBJ1-2	-	TGTGCCAGCTCACCACCGTACAGTGCCTCCTATGGCTACACCTTC	CASSPPYSASYGYTF
-	TRBV27	TRBJ2-5	-	TGTGCCAGCAGTTTTGGGCTAGAACAAGAGACCCAGTACTTC	CASSFGLEQETQYF
-	TRBV15	TRBJ1-3	-	TGTGCCACCTCACCCGTAACCTCTGGAAACACCATATATTTT	CATSPVTSGNTIYF
TRBD2	TRBV7-9	TRBJ2-3	-	TGTGCCAGCAGCTCAGGACTAGCGATCGCTCGAGATACGCAGTATTTT	CASSSGLAIARDTQYF
-	TRBV30	TRBJ2-7	-	TGTGCCGGGGACTCTCTGTCTCCTTTCTCCTACGAGCAGTACTTC	CAGDSLSPFSYEQYF
-	TRBV30	TRBJ1-2	few	TGTGCCTGGAGTCCGGGGATTTATTGGGGCTACACCTTC	CAWSPGIYWGYTF
-	TRBV27	TRBJ2-1	-	TGTGCCAGCAGTTTCTACAATGAGCAGTTCTTC	CASSFYNEQFF
-	TRBV21-1	TRBJ2-3	-	TGTGCCAGCAGCAAAGAAGGGCTAGCGGGGGCAGTATCATGTCTTACAGATACGCAGTATTTT	CASSKEGLAGAVSCLTDTQYF
-	TRBV4-1	TRBJ2-7	-	TGCGCCAGCAGCCAAACTGCGTTGTCCCCCTACGAGCAGTACTTC	CASSQTALSPYEQYF
-	TRBV5-1	TRBJ1-1	few	TGCGCCAGCAGCCTCGGGGGGGACACTGAAGCTTTCTTT	CASSLGGDTEAFF
-	TRBV27	TRBJ1-2	-	TGTGCCAGCAGAGAGGACCCCAGCTATGGCTACACCTTC	CASREDPSYGYTF
-	TRBV10-3	TRBJ2-7	-	TGTGCCATCAGTGAGGGGGGTGCGGGCCTTTCCTACGAGCAGTACTTC	CAISEGGAGLSYEQYF
TRBD1	TRBV6-1	TRBJ1-1	-	TGTGCCAGCAGTGCACAGGGGTACACTGAAGCTTTCTTT	CASSAQGYTEAFF
-	TRBV25-1	TRBJ1-3	-	TGTGCCAGCACGAGGAGCTCTGGAAACACCATATATTTT	CASTRSSGNTIYF
-	TRBV6-5	TRBJ1-2	-	TGTGCCAGCAGTCCTTCGGACAGTCGTGGCTACACCTTC	CASSPSDSRGYTF
-	TRBV4-3	TRBJ2-7	once	TGCGCCAGCAGCCAGGTCAGGGGATACGAGCAGTACTTC	CASSQVRGYEQYF
TRBD2	TRBV7-7	TRBJ2-3	-	TGTGCCAGCAGCCCACTAGCGGGGGGGCCTATCGTAGCAGATACGCAGTATTTT	CASSPLAGGPIVADTQYF
TRBD2	TRBV18	TRBJ2-7	-	TGTGCCAGCTCACTTACTAGCGTCGGTCGCGAGCAGTACTTC	CASSLTSVGREQYF
TRBD1	TRBV27	TRBJ1-1	-	TGTGCCAGCAGTTTCTCGACAGGGGGTTTGACTGAAGCTTTCTTT	CASSFSTGGLTEAFF
-	TRBV2	TRBJ1-2	few	TGTGCCAGCAGAGCCTTCGCGCCCACCCGTGGGGCTAACTATGGCTACACCTTC	CASRAFAPTRGANYGYTF
-	TRBV27	TRBJ1-2	-	TGTGCCAGCAGTTTTTTGGGCTCCTCCTATGGCTACACCTTC	CASSFLGSSYGYTF
TRBD2	TRBV30	TRBJ2-1	-	TGTGCCTGGAGTGTGGCGGGGGGCACGTACAATGAGCAGTTCTTC	CAWSVAGGTYNEQFF
-	TRBV6-1	TRBJ1-4	-	TGTGCCAGCAGTGAGCAGGGACCTAATGAAAAACTGTTTTTT	CASSEQGPNEKLFF
-	TRBV6-5	TRBJ2-2	once	TGTGCCAGCAGGGACCTTGGGGTTAACACCGGGGAGCTGTTTTTT	CASRDLGVNTGELFF
-	TRBV7-2	TRBJ1-1	-	TGTGCCAGCAGCCCTGCCCCGGGGCTGAACACTGAAGCTTTCTTT	CASSPAPGLNTEAFF
-	TRBV18	TRBJ1-2	once	TGTGCCAGCTCACCAAGCTCGCGGGGGAAGAACTATGGCTACACCTTC	CASSPSSRGKNYGYTF
-	TRBV19	TRBJ1-2	-	TGTGCCAGTAGTTATCAGGGTGTCTATGGCTACACCTTC	CASSYQGVYGYTF
-	TRBV25-1	TRBJ1-5	few	TGTGCCAGTGCAGGGATCGGGCATAGCAATCAGCCCCAGCATTTT	CASAGIGHSNQPQHF
-	TRBV4-3	TRBJ2-2	-	TGCGCCAGCAGCCTACGGACCACCCAGAACACCGGGGAGCTGTTTTTT	CASSLRTTQNTGELFF
-	TRBV5-1	TRBJ1-1	-	TGCGCCAGCAGCACCGCCGGTAGCACTGAAGCTTTCTTT	CASSTAGSTEAFF
TRBD1	TRBV13	TRBJ1-5	-	TGTGCCAGCAGCTTAATGGGACAGGGAGATCAGCCCCAGCATTTT	CASSLMGQGDQPQHF
TRBD2	TRBV5-4	TRBJ2-5	once	TGTGCCAGCAGCGTCGTAGCGGGGGGCCGGGAGACCCAGTACTTC	CASSVVAGGRETQYF
TRBD1	TRBV5-1	TRBJ1-2	-	TGCGCCAGCAGCTTGTTCCGGGACAGTGGCCCCGGCTACACCTTC	CASSLFRDSGPGYTF
-	TRBV10-1	TRBJ2-3	-	TGCGCCAGCAGTTATGATTCTAGCACAGATACGCAGTATTTT	CASSYDSSTDTQYF
-	TRBV5-5	TRBJ2-1	once	TGTGCCAGCGAGGGGGTTCGCTATGAGCAGTTCTTC	CASEGVRYEQFF
-	TRBV27	TRBJ2-7	-	TGTGCCAGCAGTTTATCGGGGTCGGGGAGGGACATCACCTACGAGCAGTACTTC	CASSLSGSGRDITYEQYF
-	TRBV28	TRBJ1-2	few	TGTGCCAGCAGTAAACTTGACACGCCCGATGGCTACACCTTC	CASSKLDTPDGYTF
TRBD2	TRBV28	TRBJ2-7	-	TGTGCCAGCAGTTTTATGGGCGGGGGAACTGGGAAAACGGTCTTC	CASSFMGGGTGKTVF
-	TRBV29-1	TRBJ2-7	-	TGCAGCGTTGACGGACTGTACGAGCAGTACTTC	CSVDGLYEQYF
-	TRBV10-3	TRBJ1-1	-	TGTGCCATCCGGGGTCTCATGAACACTGAAGCTTTCTTT	CAIRGLMNTEAFF
-	TRBV10-3	TRBJ1-2	-	TGTGCCATCAGTGAGTCGGGGGTCTATGGCTACACCTTC	CAISESGVYGYTF
-	TRBV30	TRBJ1-1	-	TGTGCCTGGAGTGTTTTCAGTGAAGCTTTCTTT	CAWSVFSEAFF
-	TRBV18	TRBJ2-3	once	TGTGCCAGCTCCCGGGATCTCCCCTCCACAGATACGCAGTATTTT	CASSRDLPSTDTQYF
-	TRBV7-6	TRBJ2-3	-	TGTGCCAGCAGCATCCAGAATCAGGGCACGCAGTATTTT	CASSIQNQGTQYF
-	TRBV6-5	TRBJ1-2	once	TGTGCCAGCAGGAGGAGAAACTATGGCTACACCTTC	CASRRRNYGYTF
TRBD2	TRBV4-1	TRBJ2-3	-	TGCGCCAGCAGCCAAGAAGAAGCGGGGGGGCTGAGGGATACGCAGTATTTT	CASSQEEAGGLRDTQYF
TRBD2	TRBV5-6	TRBJ2-1	-	TGTGCCAGCAGTTACGGGGGGGCCTACAATGAGCAGTTCTTC	CASSYGGAYNEQFF
TRBD2	TRBV11-1	TRBJ2-5	-	TGTGCCAGCCAGCGGGGCCTCCAAGAGACCCAGTACTTC	CASQRGLQETQYF
-	TRBV4-2	TRBJ2-6	few	TGTGCCAGCAGCCAAGATGGGGATGGGGCCAACGTCCTGACTTTC	CASSQDGDGANVLTF
TRBD1	TRBV7-8	TRBJ1-1	-	TGTGCCAGCAGCTTAAACAGGGGTTTGACTGAAGCTTTCTTT	CASSLNRGLTEAFF
-	TRBV11-2	TRBJ1-2	-	TGTGCCAGCAGCTCTCTAGGGGGGTTATATGGCTACACCTTC	CASSSLGGLYGYTF
-	TRBV19	TRBJ1-1	-	TGTGCCAGTAGTATCGGGCGCACTGAAGCTTTCTTT	CASSIGRTEAFF